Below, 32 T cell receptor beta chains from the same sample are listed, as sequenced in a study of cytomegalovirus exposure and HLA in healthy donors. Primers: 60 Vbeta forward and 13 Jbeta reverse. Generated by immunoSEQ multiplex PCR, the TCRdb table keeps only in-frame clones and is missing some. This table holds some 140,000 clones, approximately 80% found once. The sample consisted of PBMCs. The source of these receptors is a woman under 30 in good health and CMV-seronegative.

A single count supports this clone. CDR3 sequence: CASSIAGLAALDEQFF. The CDR3 DNA reads TGTGCCAGTAGTATAGCGGGACTAGCGGCCCTCGATGAGCAGTTCTTC. V gene TRBV19 combines with J gene TRBJ2-1; the match to TRBD2 covers 11 bases. With 1 base clipped from V and 8 bases from J, the junction kept 7 bases outside the gene matches. Per germline, CDR1 LNHDA and CDR2 SQIVND (reference sequence). This CDR3 spans 16 amino acids.

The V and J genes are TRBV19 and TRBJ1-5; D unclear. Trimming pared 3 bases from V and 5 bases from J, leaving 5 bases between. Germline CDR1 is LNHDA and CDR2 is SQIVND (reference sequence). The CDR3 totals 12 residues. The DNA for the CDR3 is TGTGCCAGTAGTATGCAGGATCAGCCCCAGCATTTT. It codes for CASSMQDQPQHF. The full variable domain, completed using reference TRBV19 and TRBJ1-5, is DGGITQSPKYLFRKEGQNVTLSCEQNLNHDAMYWYRQDPGQGLRLIYYSQIVNDFQKGDIAEGYSVSREKKESFPLTVTSAQKNPTAFYLCASSMQDQPQHFGDGTRLSIL.

CDR3 protein: CASSLAFGEQYF. In DNA, the CDR3 is TGCGCCAGCAGCTTGGCCTTCGGCGAGCAGTACTTC. The chain uses TRBV5-1 and TRBJ2-7; D is undetermined. V was clipped by 0 bases and J by 6 bases, with 7 bases between them. The CDR3 is made up of 12 amino acids. Germline loops: CDR1 SGHRS, CDR2 YFSETQ.

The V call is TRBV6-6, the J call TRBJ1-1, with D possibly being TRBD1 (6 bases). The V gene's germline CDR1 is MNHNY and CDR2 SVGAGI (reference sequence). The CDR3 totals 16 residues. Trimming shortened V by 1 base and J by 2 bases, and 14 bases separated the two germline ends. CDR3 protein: CASSYLGRGPNTEAFF. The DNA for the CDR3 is TGTGCCAGCAGTTACTTGGGCAGGGGCCCAAACACTGAAGCTTTCTTT.

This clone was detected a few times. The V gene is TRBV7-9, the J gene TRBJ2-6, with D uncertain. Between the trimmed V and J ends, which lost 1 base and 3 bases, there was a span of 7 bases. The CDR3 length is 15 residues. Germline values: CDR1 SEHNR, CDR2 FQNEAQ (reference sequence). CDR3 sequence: CASSLGSLGANVLTF. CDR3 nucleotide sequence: TGTGCCAGCAGCTTAGGCAGTCTTGGGGCCAACGTCCTGACTTTC.

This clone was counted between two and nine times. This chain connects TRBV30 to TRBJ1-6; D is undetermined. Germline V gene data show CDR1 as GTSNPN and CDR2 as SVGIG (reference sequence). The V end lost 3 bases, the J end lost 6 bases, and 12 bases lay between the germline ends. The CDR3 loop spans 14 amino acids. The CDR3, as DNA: TGTGCCTGGAGCAGGCCTTCCACTAATTCACCCCTCCACTTT. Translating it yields CAWSRPSTNSPLHF. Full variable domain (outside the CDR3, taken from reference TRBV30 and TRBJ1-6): SQTIHQWPATLVQPVGSPLSLECTVEGTSNPNLYWYRQAAGRGLQLLFYSVGIGQISSEVPQNLSASRPQDRQFILSSKKLLLSDSGFYLCAWSRPSTNSPLHFGNGTRLTVT.

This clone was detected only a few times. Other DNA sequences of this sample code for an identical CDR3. The CDR3, as DNA: TGTGCCAGCAGCTGGGGACAGGGGAATCAGCCCCAGCATTTT. Translated, it gives CASSWGQGNQPQHF. The chain carries TRBV6-5 and TRBJ1-5, with 10 positions matching TRBD1. The CDR3 sequence is 14 residues long. The trim removed 6 bases at V and 4 bases at J, leaving 3 bases unmatched. Germline lookup yields CDR1 MNHEY and CDR2 SVGAGI.

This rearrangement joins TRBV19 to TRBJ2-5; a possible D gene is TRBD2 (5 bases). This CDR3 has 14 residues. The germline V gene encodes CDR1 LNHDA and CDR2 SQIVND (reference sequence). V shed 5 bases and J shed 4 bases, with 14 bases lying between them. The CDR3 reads CASSPLGGGETQYF. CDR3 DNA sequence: TGTGCCAGTAGTCCTTTAGGAGGTGGAGAGACCCAGTACTTC.

CDR3 region: CASSLAGTDYEQYF. CDR3 nucleotide sequence: TGTGCCAGCAGCTTGGCCGGGACAGACTACGAGCAGTACTTC. The chain couples TRBV7-2 to TRBJ2-7, with 7 positions matching TRBD1. V lost 3 bases, J lost 3 bases, and 5 bases stayed unmatched. Germline V lookup: CDR1 SGHTA, CDR2 FQGNSA. The CDR3 runs 14 residues.

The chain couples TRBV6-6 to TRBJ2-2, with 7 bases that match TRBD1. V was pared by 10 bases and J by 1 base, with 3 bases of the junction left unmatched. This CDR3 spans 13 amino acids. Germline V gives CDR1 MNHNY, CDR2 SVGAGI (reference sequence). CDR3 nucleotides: TGTGCCATCCGGACAGGGAACACCGGGGAGCTGTTTTTT. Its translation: CAIRTGNTGELFF.

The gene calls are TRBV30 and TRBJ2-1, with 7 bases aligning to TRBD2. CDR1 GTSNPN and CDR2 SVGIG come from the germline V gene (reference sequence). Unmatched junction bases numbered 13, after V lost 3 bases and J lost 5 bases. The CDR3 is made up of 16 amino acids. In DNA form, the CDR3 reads TGTGCCTGGAGCCAAAGGGGTGGGAGGGCCCACAATGAGCAGTTCTTC. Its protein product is CAWSQRGGRAHNEQFF.

CDR3 sequence reads: CASSEAADLRALNFYGYTF. As DNA, the CDR3 is TGTGCCAGCAGTGAAGCGGCTGATCTGAGGGCCCTGAACTTCTATGGCTACACCTTC. The V call is TRBV6-1, the J call TRBJ1-2; no firm D call. The CDR3 is 19 amino acids. Germline CDR1 reads MNHNS; CDR2 reads SASEGT. With 0 bases removed from V and 4 bases from J, the gap between germline ends came to 24 bases.

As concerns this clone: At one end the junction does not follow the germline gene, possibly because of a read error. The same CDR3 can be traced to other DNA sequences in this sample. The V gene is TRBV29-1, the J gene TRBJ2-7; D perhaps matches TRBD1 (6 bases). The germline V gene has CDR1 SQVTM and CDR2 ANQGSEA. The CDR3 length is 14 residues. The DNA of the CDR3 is TGCAGTGTTGCACAGGGACCCGGGCCCTACGAGCAGTACTTC. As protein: CSVAQGPGPYEQYF.

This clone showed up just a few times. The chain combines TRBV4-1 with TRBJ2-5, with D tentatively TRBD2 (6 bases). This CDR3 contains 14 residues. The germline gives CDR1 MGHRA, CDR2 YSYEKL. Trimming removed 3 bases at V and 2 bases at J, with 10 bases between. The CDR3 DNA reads TGCGCCAGCAGCCAGACGGGACTGCAAGAGACCCAGTACTTC. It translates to CASSQTGLQETQYF.

CDR3 bases: TGTGCCAGCAGTTTATCGTCAGGCGACACTGAAGCTTTCTTT. It is translated as CASSLSSGDTEAFF. The chain recombines TRBV27 with TRBJ1-1; no definite D call. Per the germline V gene, CDR1 is MNHEY and CDR2 is SMNVEV (reference sequence). V gave up 0 bases and J gave up 3 bases, with 8 bases separating them. There are 14 residues in the CDR3.

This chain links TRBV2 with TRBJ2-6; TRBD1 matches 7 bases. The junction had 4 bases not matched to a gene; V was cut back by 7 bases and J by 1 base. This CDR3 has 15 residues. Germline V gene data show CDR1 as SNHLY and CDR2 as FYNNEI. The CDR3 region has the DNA TGTGCCAGCATGGGACAGCCTTCTGGGGCCAACGTCCTGACTTTC. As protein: CASMGQPSGANVLTF. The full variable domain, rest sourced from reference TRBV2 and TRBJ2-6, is EPEVTQTPSHQVTQMGQEVILRCVPISNHLYFYWYRQILGQKVEFLVSFYNNEISEKSEIFDDQFSVERPDGSNFTLKIRSTKLEDSAMYFCASMGQPSGANVLTFGAGSRLTVL.

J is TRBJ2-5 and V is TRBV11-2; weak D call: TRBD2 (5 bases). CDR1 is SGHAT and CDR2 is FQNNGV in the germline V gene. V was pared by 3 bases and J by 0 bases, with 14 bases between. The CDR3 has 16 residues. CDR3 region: CASSLNFEGDQETQYF. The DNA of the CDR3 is TGTGCCAGCAGCTTGAATTTTGAGGGCGACCAAGAGACCCAGTACTTC.

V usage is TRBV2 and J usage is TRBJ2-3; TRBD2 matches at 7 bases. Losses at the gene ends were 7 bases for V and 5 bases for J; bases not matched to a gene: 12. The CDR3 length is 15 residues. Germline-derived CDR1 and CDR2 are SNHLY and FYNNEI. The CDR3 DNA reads TGTGCCAGCATCCTCGGGGGGAGGGCCATAGATACGCAGTATTTT. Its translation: CASILGGRAIDTQYF.

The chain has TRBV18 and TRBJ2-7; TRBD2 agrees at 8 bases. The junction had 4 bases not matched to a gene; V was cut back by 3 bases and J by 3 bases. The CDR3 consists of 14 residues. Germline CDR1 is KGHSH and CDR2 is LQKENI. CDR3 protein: CASSPTSGVYEQYF. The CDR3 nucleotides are TGTGCCAGCTCACCTACTAGCGGAGTCTACGAGCAGTACTTC.

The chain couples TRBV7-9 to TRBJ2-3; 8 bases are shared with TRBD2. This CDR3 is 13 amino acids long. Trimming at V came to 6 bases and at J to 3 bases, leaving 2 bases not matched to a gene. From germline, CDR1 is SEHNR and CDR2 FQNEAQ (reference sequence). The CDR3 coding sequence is TGTGCCAGCAGATCGGGAGGGACAGATACGCAGTATTTT. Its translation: CASRSGGTDTQYF.

The CDR3 is CASRETGGYGYTF. The DNA of the CDR3 is TGCGCCAGCAGGGAGACAGGGGGTTATGGCTACACCTTC. V is TRBV5-1 and J is TRBJ1-2, with 9 bases that match TRBD1. Germline-derived CDR1 and CDR2 are SGHRS and YFSETQ. The trim removed 5 bases at V and 5 bases at J, leaving 4 bases unmatched. This CDR3 comprises 13 residues.

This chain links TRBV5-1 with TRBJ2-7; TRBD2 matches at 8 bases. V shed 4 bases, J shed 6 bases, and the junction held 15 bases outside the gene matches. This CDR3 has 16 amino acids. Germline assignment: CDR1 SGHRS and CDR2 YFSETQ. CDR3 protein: CASSLPGGAGASEQYF. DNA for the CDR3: TGCGCCAGCAGCCTCCCGGGAGGAGCGGGAGCAAGCGAGCAGTACTTC.

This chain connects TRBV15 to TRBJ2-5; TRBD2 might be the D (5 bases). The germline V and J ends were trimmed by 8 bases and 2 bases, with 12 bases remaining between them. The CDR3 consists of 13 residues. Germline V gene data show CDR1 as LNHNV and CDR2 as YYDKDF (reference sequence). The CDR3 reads CATRRRGQETQYF. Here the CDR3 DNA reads TGTGCCACCCGGCGTCGGGGTCAAGAGACCCAGTACTTC. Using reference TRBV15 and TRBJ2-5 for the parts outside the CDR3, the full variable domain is DAMVIQNPRYQVTQFGKPVTLSCSQTLNHNVMYWYQQKSSQAPKLLFHYYDKDFNNEADTPDNFQSRRPNTSFCFLDIRSPGLGDTAMYLCATRRRGQETQYFGPGTRLLVL.

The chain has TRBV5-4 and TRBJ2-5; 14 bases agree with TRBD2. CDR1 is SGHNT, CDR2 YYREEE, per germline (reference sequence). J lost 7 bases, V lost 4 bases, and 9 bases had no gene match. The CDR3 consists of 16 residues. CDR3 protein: CASSVETSGRARTQYF. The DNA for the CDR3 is TGTGCCAGCAGCGTCGAGACTAGCGGGAGGGCCCGGACCCAGTACTTC.

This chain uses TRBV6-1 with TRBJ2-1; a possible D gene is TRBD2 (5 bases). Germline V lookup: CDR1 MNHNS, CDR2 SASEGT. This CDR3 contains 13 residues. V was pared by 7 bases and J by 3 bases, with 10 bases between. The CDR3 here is CASTRALYNEQFF. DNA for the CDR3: TGTGCCAGCACGAGGGCCCTCTACAATGAGCAGTTCTTC.

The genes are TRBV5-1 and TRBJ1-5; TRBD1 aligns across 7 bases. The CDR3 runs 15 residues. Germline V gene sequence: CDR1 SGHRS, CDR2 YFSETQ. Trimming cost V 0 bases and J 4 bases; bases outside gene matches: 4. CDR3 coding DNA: TGCGCCAGCAGCTTGGGGCAGGGGGGTAATCAGCCCCAGCATTTT. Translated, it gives CASSLGQGGNQPQHF.

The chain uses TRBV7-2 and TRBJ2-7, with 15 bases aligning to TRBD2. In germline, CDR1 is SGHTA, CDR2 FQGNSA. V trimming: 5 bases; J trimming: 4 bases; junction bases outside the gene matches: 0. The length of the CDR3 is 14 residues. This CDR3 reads CASSGLAGGYEQYF. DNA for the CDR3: TGTGCCAGCAGCGGACTAGCGGGAGGGTACGAGCAGTACTTC.

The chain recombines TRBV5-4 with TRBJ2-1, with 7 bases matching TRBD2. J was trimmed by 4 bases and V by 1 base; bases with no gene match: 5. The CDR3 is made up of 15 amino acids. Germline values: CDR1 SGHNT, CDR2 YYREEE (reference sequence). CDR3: CASSLRDGGYNEQFF. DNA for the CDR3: TGTGCCAGCAGCTTGAGAGACGGGGGGTACAATGAGCAGTTCTTC.

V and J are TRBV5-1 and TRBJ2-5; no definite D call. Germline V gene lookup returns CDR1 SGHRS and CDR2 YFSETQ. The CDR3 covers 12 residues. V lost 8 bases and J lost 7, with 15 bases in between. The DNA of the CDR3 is TGCGCCAGTCGAACAGTGGAAGGGACCCAGTACTTC. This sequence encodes CASRTVEGTQYF.

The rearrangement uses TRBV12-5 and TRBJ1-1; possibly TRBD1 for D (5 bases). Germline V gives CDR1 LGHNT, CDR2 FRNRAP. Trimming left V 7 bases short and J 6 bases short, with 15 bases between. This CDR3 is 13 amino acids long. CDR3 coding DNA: TGTGCTAGTGACCGAAGGGGAGGTGCTGAAGCTTTCTTT. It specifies CASDRRGGAEAFF.

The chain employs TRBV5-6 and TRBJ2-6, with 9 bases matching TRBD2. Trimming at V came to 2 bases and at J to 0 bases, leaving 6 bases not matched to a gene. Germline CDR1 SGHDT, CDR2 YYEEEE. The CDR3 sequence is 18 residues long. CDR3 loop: CASSFPSGTYSGANVLTF. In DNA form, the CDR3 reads TGTGCCAGCAGCTTCCCTAGCGGGACTTACTCTGGGGCCAACGTCCTGACTTTC.

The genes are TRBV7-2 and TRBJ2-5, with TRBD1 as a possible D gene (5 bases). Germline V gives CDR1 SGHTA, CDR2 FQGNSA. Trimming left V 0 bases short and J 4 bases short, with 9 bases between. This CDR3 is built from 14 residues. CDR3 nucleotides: TGTGCCAGCAGCTTAGCGCTAAGGGGAGAGACCCAGTACTTC. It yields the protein CASSLALRGETQYF. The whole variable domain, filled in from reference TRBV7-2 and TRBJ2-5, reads GAGVSQSPSNKVTEKGKDVELRCDPISGHTALYWYRQSLGQGLEFLIYFQGNSAPDKSGLPSDRFSAERTGGSVSTLTIQRTQQEDSAVYLCASSLALRGETQYFGPGTRLLVL.